The 24 T cell receptor beta chains listed next were all sequenced from one sample in a study of blood T cell repertoires in COVID-19. Measured with immunoSEQ multiplex PCR; TCRdb has only the in-frame clones, and not every one. The top ten hold 1.5% to 2% of the sample, which has about 240,000 clones, about four fifths seen once. Sequencing used peripheral blood. The receptors shown here come from a man aged 30 to 39 who had recovered from COVID-19.

Worth noting for this clone: This sample includes further DNA sequences coding for the same CDR3. The chain links TRBV6-5 to TRBJ1-2, with 8 positions matching TRBD1. Germline loops: CDR1 MNHEY, CDR2 SVGAGI. Losses at the gene ends were 5 bases for V and 7 bases for J; bases not matched to a gene: 6. The CDR3 loop spans 13 amino acids. As DNA, the CDR3 is TGTGCCAGCAGTCGAGACAGGGGAAGTGGCTACACCTTC. Translated, it gives CASSRDRGSGYTF.

This rearrangement joins TRBV28 to TRBJ1-5, with 8 bases lining up with TRBD1. The CDR3 length is 14 residues. The germline CDR1 and CDR2 sequences are MDHEN and SYDVKM. The J segment lost 7 bases and the V segment lost 7 bases, leaving 9 bases of the junction unmatched. For the CDR3, the DNA is TGTGCCAGCACCCTTCAGGGGGCACGGCAGCCCCAGCATTTT. Translated: CASTLQGARQPQHF.

V is TRBV5-6 and J is TRBJ1-6; no clear D gene. This CDR3 spans 15 amino acids. The V end lost 2 bases, the J end lost 1 base, and 7 bases lay between the germline ends. In germline, CDR1 is SGHDT, CDR2 YYEEEE. CDR3 DNA sequence: TGTGCCAGCAGCTTTGGGGAGTCCTATAATTCACCCCTCCACTTT. It is translated as CASSFGESYNSPLHF.

This clone showed up just a few times. CDR3 nucleotide sequence: TGTGCCAGCAGCCGACGCAGACAGGGGCAAGAGACCCAGTACTTC. Translated: CASSRRRQGQETQYF. The chain links TRBV27 to TRBJ2-5; 8 bases line up with TRBD1. This CDR3 has 15 residues. V lost 6 bases and J lost 2; bases outside the gene matches: 8. CDR1 is MNHEY and CDR2 is SMNVEV in the germline V gene (reference sequence).

In this sample, this clone turned up once. V and J are TRBV14 and TRBJ1-2; D is unresolved. Germline CDR1 reads SGHDN; CDR2 reads FVKESK. The germline V and J ends were trimmed by 0 bases and 0 bases, with 11 bases remaining between them. This CDR3 region has 16 residues. For the CDR3, the DNA is TGTGCCAGCAGCCAAGATTATGGGCAATCTAACTATGGCTACACCTTC. Translation: CASSQDYGQSNYGYTF. Full variable domain (outside the CDR3, taken from reference TRBV14 and TRBJ1-2): EAGVTQFPSHSVIEKGQTVTLRCDPISGHDNLYWYRRVMGKEIKFLLHFVKESKQDESGMPNNRFLAERTGGTYSTLKVQPAELEDSGVYFCASSQDYGQSNYGYTFGSGTRLTVV.

The genes are TRBV5-4 and TRBJ2-7, with a weak D call TRBD1 (5 bases). CDR3 length: 14 residues. V was cut by 4 bases and J by 2 bases, with 13 bases left in between. The germline gives CDR1 SGHNT, CDR2 YYREEE (reference sequence). The CDR3 coding sequence is TGTGCCAGCAGCGCCTACAGGAAGACCTACGAGCAGTACTTC. This translates into CASSAYRKTYEQYF.

J is TRBJ1-5 and V is TRBV4-1; possible D gene TRBD1, 6 bases. Germline V CDR1 and CDR2: MGHRA, YSYEKL. The V gene lost 1 base and the J gene lost 2 bases, with 9 bases spanning the gap. The CDR3 is 15 residues long. Here the CDR3 DNA reads TGCGCCAGCAGCCAAGGACAGGTTCGCAATCAGCCCCAGCATTTT. As protein: CASSQGQVRNQPQHF.

This clone was picked up one time. The chain couples TRBV29-1 to TRBJ1-4, with unresolved D. The CDR3 runs 13 residues. Germline CDR1 reads SQVTM; CDR2 reads ANQGSEA. Trimming cost V 7 bases and J 1 base, with 10 bases left between them. The CDR3 region has the DNA TGCAGCGGCGTGTCCGGAACTAATGAAAAACTGTTTTTT. Amino acids: CSGVSGTNEKLFF.

The genes are TRBV19 and TRBJ1-1; D unresolved. CDR3 length: 13 residues. V dropped 3 bases and J dropped 3 bases, with 8 bases sitting between them. Germline CDR1 reads LNHDA; CDR2 reads SQIVND (reference sequence). For the CDR3, the DNA is TGTGCCAGTAGTATTGATAGCGACACTGAAGCTTTCTTT. This translates into CASSIDSDTEAFF.

This chain connects TRBV7-9 to TRBJ2-6; no reliable D call. Trimming stripped 8 bases from V and 4 bases from J, with 15 bases between. The CDR3 runs 15 residues. The germline CDR1 and CDR2 sequences are SEHNR and FQNEAQ (reference sequence). CDR3 loop: CASAEGREGANVLTF. CDR3 DNA: TGTGCCAGCGCCGAAGGCCGAGAGGGGGCCAACGTCCTGACTTTC.

The chain recombines TRBV6-5 with TRBJ1-2; D uncertain. Germline V gives CDR1 MNHEY, CDR2 SVGAGI. The ends were cut back, 7 bases at V and 6 bases at J, with 18 bases in the middle. CDR3 size: 14 residues. The CDR3 nucleotides read TGTGCCAGCAACGACCGGAGAAAAGCGGATGGCTACACCTTC. This encodes CASNDRRKADGYTF.

The rearrangement links TRBV10-3 to TRBJ2-3; a weak D match, TRBD2 (6 bases). In germline, CDR1 is ENHRY, CDR2 SYGVKD. The CDR3 covers 12 residues. CDR3 nucleotide sequence: TGTGCATCAGGGCCGGCGGGGGATACGCAGTATTTT. Protein product: CASGPAGDTQYF.

The chain has TRBV21-1 and TRBJ2-7; the listed D gene, TRBD1, was not tested against the DNA. TRBV21-1 has pseudogene status. This CDR3 comprises 16 residues. CDR3 sequence (DNA): TGTGCCAGCAGCAAAGGGGCTCGGGACAGGTACTACGAGCAGTACGTC. It specifies CASSKGARDRYYEQYV.

The chain recombines TRBV6-5 with TRBJ1-5; D perhaps matches TRBD1 (6 bases). Germline CDR1 MNHEY, CDR2 SVGAGI. V was trimmed by 5 bases and J by 5 bases, leaving 16 bases between them. This CDR3 comprises 15 residues. Here the CDR3 DNA reads TGTGCCAGCAGTCAATACACAGGGATTGATCAGCCCCAGCATTTT. Translating it yields CASSQYTGIDQPQHF.

The chain has TRBV2 and TRBJ1-5, with 10 bases matching TRBD1. The CDR3 runs to 14 residues. V shed 8 bases and J 4 bases; nucleotides not matched to a gene: 5. CDR1 is SNHLY and CDR2 is FYNNEI in the germline V gene. The chain's CDR3 is CASGMDRGNQPQHF. CDR3 nucleotide sequence: TGTGCCAGCGGAATGGACAGGGGGAATCAGCCCCAGCATTTT.

The V and J genes are TRBV19 and TRBJ2-1; tentatively, D is TRBD1 (6 bases). From germline, CDR1 is LNHDA and CDR2 SQIVND (reference sequence). The CDR3 length is 12 residues. Trimming took off 5 bases at V and 10 bases at J, with 12 bases between the two ends. As DNA, the CDR3 is TGTGCCAGTAGTCCCCCCGGGACAGAGCAGTTCTTC. Its translation: CASSPPGTEQFF.

The V gene is TRBV27, the J gene TRBJ1-2; weak D call: TRBD1 (5 bases). V shed 5 bases and J shed 8 bases, with 15 bases lying between them. The CDR3 runs 13 residues. Germline CDR1 is MNHEY and CDR2 is SMNVEV (reference sequence). The CDR3: CASSPAGTAGYTF. The CDR3 DNA is TGTGCCAGCAGTCCGGCCGGGACTGCGGGCTACACCTTC.

This clone was counted between two and nine times. This chain links TRBV4-2 with TRBJ1-2; no reliable D call. CDR1 and CDR2 (germline): LGHNA, YNFKEQ. The CDR3 is 13 residues long. The V end was cut by 3 bases, the J end by 8 bases, with 13 bases between. CDR3 loop: CASSHPGLRGYTF. The CDR3 DNA reads as TGTGCCAGCAGCCACCCCGGGTTAAGGGGCTACACCTTC.

This chain links TRBV6-5 with TRBJ2-6; D is uncertain. Per the germline V gene, CDR1 is MNHEY and CDR2 is SVGAGI. This CDR3 spans 14 amino acids. V shed 2 bases and J shed 0 bases, with 2 bases lying between them. The CDR3 nucleotides read TGTGCCAGCAGTTACCTCTCTGGGGCCAACGTCCTGACTTTC. Its protein is CASSYLSGANVLTF.

This sequence joins TRBV3-1 (or the pseudogene TRBV3-2) and TRBJ1-2; 9 bases are a match to TRBD1. The CDR3 length is 15 residues. Germline V gene data show CDR1 as LGHDT and CDR2 as YNNKEL (reference sequence). J gave up 4 bases and V 6 bases, and 9 bases lay outside the gene matches. CDR3 protein: CASSPGDRVGYGYTF. The DNA for the CDR3 is TGTGCCAGCAGTCCGGGGGACAGGGTTGGCTATGGCTACACCTTC.

The chain combines TRBV2 with TRBJ1-1, with unresolved D. The CDR3 has 13 residues. The V and J ends lost 8 bases and 1 base respectively, with 11 bases between them. Germline V lookup: CDR1 SNHLY, CDR2 FYNNEI. CDR3 region: CASHSKRNTEAFF. The CDR3 DNA is TGTGCCAGCCACTCGAAGAGGAACACTGAAGCTTTCTTT.

The chain employs TRBV4-2 and TRBJ1-2; D unresolved. From germline, CDR1 is LGHNA and CDR2 YNFKEQ. CDR3 length equals 18 residues. The V and J ends lost 0 bases and 1 base respectively, with 18 bases between them. The CDR3 nucleotides read TGTGCCAGCAGCCAAGATCGTGGCCACAGATCTTTTAACTATGGCTACACCTTC. Translating it yields CASSQDRGHRSFNYGYTF.

The V call is TRBV20-1, the J call TRBJ2-3, with a possible D match to TRBD1 (7 bases). The CDR3 contains 15 residues. Looked up from germline, CDR1 is DFQATT and CDR2 is SNEGSKA (reference sequence). Trimming shortened V by 3 bases and J by 8 bases, and 21 bases separated the two germline ends. The CDR3 loop is CSASGPGGITGTQYF. In DNA, the CDR3 is TGCAGTGCTAGTGGGCCAGGGGGGATCACGGGTACGCAGTATTTT.

The CDR3 bases are TGTGCCACCCAGGGGTTTGGTGAAAAACTGTTTTTT. Translating it yields CATQGFGEKLFF. The gene calls are TRBV2 and TRBJ1-4, with D perhaps matching TRBD1 (6 bases). The CDR3 is 12 amino acids. The V and J ends lost 10 bases and 7 bases respectively, with 13 bases between them. Per germline, CDR1 SNHLY and CDR2 FYNNEI.